Described below is a single T cell receptor (beta chain) sequence and its context. Its antigen is not yet known. The input lacks base qualities; no much larger clone sits a single base away. The germline V gene specifies SGHRS as CDR1 and YFSETQ as CDR2. Trimming at the junction amounts to 4 bases on V and 6 bases on J, and the germline ends lie 14 bases apart. CDR3 length: 14 amino acids, cysteine to phenylalanine. Only the CDR3 region is kept as DNA, spanning 42 bases read in frame from base 1. What this sample's time point label stands for: cells obtained before transplantation from donor or recipient. CD3+CD4+ and CD3+CD8+ populations were FACS-sorted from unstimulated pre-transplant donor and recipient cells taken from spleen or lymph nodes. These data come from a study of graft-versus-host responses after intestinal transplantation (dated by TCRdb to the early 2020s). Study-level background: Recipients received multivisceral, liver-intestinal, or isolated intestinal transplants. Anti-thymocyte globulin induction was given to all recipients, followed by maintenance tacrolimus and steroids for approximately three years. After intestinal transplantation, graft-versus-host and host-versus-graft alloreactive T cell clones in the graft, circulation and bone marrow were tracked using bulk TCR-beta CDR3 sequencing. Alloreactive clones were identified by sequencing pre-transplant mixed lymphocyte reaction products and comparing these products with unstimulated pre-transplant donor and recipient T cells. Of the 20 to 30 intestinal transplant recipients enrolled in the cohort, one of whom was a retransplant, a few patients without pretransplant specimens were excluded. A peak of at least 4% donor T cells among recipient peripheral blood mononuclear cells was the definition used for donor T cell macrochimerism. Rather than going through the commercial service, samples from a few later patients were sequenced in-house on an Illumina MiSeq and processed with MiXCR.

Preparation of the library involved the immunoSEQ multiplex PCR assay. For most patients, genomic DNA was isolated using the Qiagen DNeasy Blood and Tissue Kit and was shipped frozen to Adaptive Biotechnologies for TCR sequencing. For most patients, genomic DNA was subjected to high-throughput TCR-beta CDR3 sequencing by Adaptive Biotechnologies. As for the original processing: TCR sequencing data for 15 to 20 patients were retrieved from Adaptive's ImmunoSEQ software; a few other patients were processed with MiXCR and VDJtools. To correct CD4 versus CD8 sorting errors, any sequence found in both subsets at a frequency ratio below 5:1 was removed. Because the origin of CDR3 nucleotide sequences shared between donor and recipient could not be assigned, those sequences were removed. To be classed as alloreactive, a clone needed at least 2-fold expansion over unstimulated cells and a minimum CFSE-low frequency of 0.002% (template counts) or 0.001% (read counts). Clones were considered mappable if detected in sequenced pre-transplant spleen, lymph node, or MLR CFSE-low populations of the donor or recipient. The cumulative frequency of alloreactive clones was calculated as a percentage of all sequences, weighted by copy number. TCRdb mirrors the immuneACCESS table, restricted to in-frame sequences. Some clones are absent from its copies; in checked studies, under half trace to an unresolved V gene, and the reason for the others is unknown. V, J and clone size reflect that table, while D and trimming were determined from the DNA. The sample yields around 84,000 clones; roughly 87% were counted once. Roughly a sixth of the sample is in the top ten clones.

Points the paper makes about the study in general: Early after transplant, declines in HvG clones were associated with peak levels of circulating GvH clones. Conclusions were limited by the relatively low number and heterogeneity of intestinal transplant patients. GvH clones were detected in recipient bone marrow, and some of these GvH clones were observed earlier in ileal mucosa or blood, consistent with an intestinal mucosal origin. High GvH to HvG T cell clonal ratios were observed in the allografts of patients with donor T cell macrochimerism.

This chain is built from TRBV5-1 and TRBJ2-1; the D gene is possibly TRBD1, with 6 bases matching. The sample was unstimulated CD8+ T cells sorted from spleen or lymph node cells, taken before intestinal transplant. This clonotype originated in a human donor who received an intestinal transplant. The CDR3 corresponds to CASSPTGITNEQFF. The sequenced DNA: TGCGCCAGCAGCCCGACAGGTATCACCAATGAGCAGTTCTTC.